This is a list of T cell receptor beta chains from one sample in a study of T-cell reconstitution after alpha-beta-depleted transplantation in children. TCRdb redid the calling of the PCR reads with MiXCR, one entry per CDR3 protein. The sample consists of around 700,000 distinct CDR3 sequences, 13% of them appearing once. Sequenced here: PBMCs, sampled before TCRalphabeta/CD19-depleted stem cell transplant. The receptors originated from a girl aged 2 to 10 with congenital amegakaryocytic thrombocytopenia, due to receive a stem cell transplant. CDR3s leave out the opening cysteine and the closing phenylalanine or tryptophan.

V: TRBV5-1
J: TRBJ2-5
CDR3: ASKPRDYQETQY

V: TRBV12-3/TRBV12-4
J: TRBJ2-7
CDR3: ASKSEEYEQY

V: TRBV7-2
J: TRBJ2-7
CDR3: ASSHYIDVEQY

V: TRBV2
J: TRBJ2-5
CDR3: ASKWGQFQETQY

V: TRBV5-1
J: TRBJ2-2
CDR3: ASSASNTGELF

V: TRBV12-3/TRBV12-4
J: TRBJ2-2
CDR3: ASSFASGDTGELF

V: TRBV20-1
J: TRBJ2-5
CDR3: STSAQETQY

V: TRBV19
J: TRBJ1-5
CDR3: ASSTGTVNQPQH

V: TRBV11-2
J: TRBJ2-5
CDR3: ASRRPASGMVETQY

V: TRBV28
J: TRBJ2-5
CDR3: ASSSGPRRVVETQY

V: TRBV5-1
J: TRBJ2-3
CDR3: ASSLFTRGGDTQY

V: TRBV6-1
J: TRBJ1-2
CDR3: ASARGAAYGYT

V: TRBV20-1
J: TRBJ1-2
CDR3: SASGGLDGYT

V: TRBV12-3/TRBV12-4
J: TRBJ2-7
CDR3: ASCLRGLGGRSSYEQY

V: TRBV20-1
J: TRBJ2-1
CDR3: SASRRRPNEQF

V: TRBV3-1
J: TRBJ2-7
CDR3: ASSQENHPLYEQY

V: TRBV20-1
J: TRBJ2-2
CDR3: SASDIANTGELF

V: TRBV6-5
J: TRBJ2-3
CDR3: ASKRGDTQY

V: TRBV20-1
J: TRBJ2-5
CDR3: SAAKETQY

V: TRBV20-1
J: TRBJ2-1
CDR3: SARGRSAFYETGHEQF

V: TRBV12-3/TRBV12-4
J: TRBJ2-7
CDR3: ASRWTGGYEQY

V: TRBV4-1
J: TRBJ2-1
CDR3: ASSQGGYNEQF

V: TRBV5-1
J: TRBJ2-7
CDR3: ASSQERPGLGYEQY

V: TRBV7-9
J: TRBJ1-1
CDR3: ASSLAVAEAF

V: TRBV5-1
J: TRBJ1-3
CDR3: ASLRLGEPPGNTIY

V: TRBV20-1
J: TRBJ2-1
CDR3: SGHGPSYNEQF

V: TRBV3-1
J: TRBJ2-3
CDR3: ASRQGIATQY

V: TRBV27
J: TRBJ2-7
CDR3: ASSAYLLATSYEQY

V: TRBV12-3/TRBV12-4
J: TRBJ2-7
CDR3: ASNGQGGPYEQY

V: TRBV5-1
J: TRBJ2-3
CDR3: ASSFVRELSDTQY

V: TRBV4-2
J: TRBJ2-2
CDR3: ASSPRLGLAGAVVAGELF

V: TRBV20-1
J: TRBJ2-7
CDR3: SAPPRGDYEQY

V: TRBV20-1
J: TRBJ2-1
CDR3: SASSLQGSGRVGSYNEQF

V: TRBV7-9
J: TRBJ2-7
CDR3: ASSLSLARTYEQY

V: TRBV18
J: TRBJ2-1
CDR3: ASSLLAESHNEQF

V: TRBV29-1
J: TRBJ2-3
CDR3: SVGSGNRNTQY

V: TRBV20-1
J: TRBJ2-7
CDR3: SAIKGQVYEQY

V: TRBV7-9
J: TRBJ2-7
CDR3: ASSYIYGTGYDEQY

V: TRBV15
J: TRBJ1-1
CDR3: ATSRDKWNTEAF

V: TRBV5-1
J: TRBJ2-7
CDR3: ASSLKQGYEQY

V: TRBV30
J: TRBJ2-1
CDR3: AWSVVAGEGNEQF

V: TRBV7-9
J: TRBJ2-7
CDR3: ASSLSTGRFEQY

V: TRBV27
J: TRBJ1-1
CDR3: ASRKMNTEAF

V: TRBV7-2
J: TRBJ2-5
CDR3: ASSLNGHVIQETQY

V: TRBV10-3
J: TRBJ2-3
CDR3: AIRGPSSTDTQY

V: TRBV27
J: TRBJ2-1
CDR3: ASKSGRLGEQF

V: TRBV27
J: TRBJ1-1
CDR3: ASSTGGIEAF

V: TRBV4-1
J: TRBJ2-1
CDR3: ASSRTTSGSSNEQF

V: TRBV10-3
J: TRBJ2-5
CDR3: ATLRGETQY

V: TRBV20-1
J: TRBJ2-1
CDR3: STTWGSSYNEQF

V: TRBV3-1
J: TRBJ1-5
CDR3: ASSPKAGGDNQPQH

V: TRBV28
J: TRBJ2-2
CDR3: ASMWTTGELF

V: TRBV28
J: TRBJ1-2
CDR3: ASSSLQGGAYGYT

V: TRBV7-9
J: TRBJ2-1
CDR3: ASSRFFRDNEQF

V: TRBV5-1
J: TRBJ2-3
CDR3: ASSLVTQLSTDTQY